A selection of T cell receptor beta chains follows, all from one sample in a study of blood T cells in healthy people across ages. TCRdb analysed the 5' RACE reads with MiXCR anew, one entry per CDR3 protein. The sample holds almost 800,000 distinct CDR3 sequences, over 45% seen once. What was sequenced was blood. Every receptor here comes from a man aged 25-45 years in good health. The CDR3 runs from the conserved cysteine through the conserved F or W. The order of the fields is D gene, clone size, J gene, V gene, CDR3 DNA, CDR3 protein. The D gene is left open where the match is weak. Part of the rows lack a size; the others show once, few, many or a class for expanded clones.

d_call: .
clone_size: once
j_call: TRBJ2-2
v_call: TRBV29-1
cdr3_nt: TGCAGCGCCATGACAGCGCAGTACGGGGAGCTGTTTTTT
cdr3_aa: CSAMTAQYGELFF

d_call: .
clone_size: few
j_call: TRBJ2-7
v_call: TRBV29-1
cdr3_nt: TGCAGCGTGGAAATACCGGTCACGGGCGAGCAGTACTTC
cdr3_aa: CSVEIPVTGEQYF

d_call: .
clone_size: few
j_call: TRBJ2-2
v_call: TRBV25-1
cdr3_nt: TGTGCCACCCAACGCCCGGGGTCCGGGGAGCTGTTTTTT
cdr3_aa: CATQRPGSGELFF

d_call: .
clone_size: .
j_call: TRBJ2-3
v_call: TRBV20-1
cdr3_nt: TGCAGTGCTAGCGGGGCCGAGGCCTTCGCAGATACGCAGTATTTT
cdr3_aa: CSASGAEAFADTQYF

d_call: .
clone_size: .
j_call: TRBJ2-1
v_call: TRBV29-1
cdr3_nt: TGCAGCGTCCGACAGGGAGGGACCCCCAATGAGCAGTTCTTC
cdr3_aa: CSVRQGGTPNEQFF

d_call: TRBD1
clone_size: once
j_call: TRBJ2-1
v_call: TRBV6-5
cdr3_nt: TGTGCCAGCAGTTACTCCCCAGGGGGAGATGAGCAGTTCTTC
cdr3_aa: CASSYSPGGDEQFF

d_call: .
clone_size: once
j_call: TRBJ2-5
v_call: TRBV5-1
cdr3_nt: TGCGCCAGCAGCTTCAGGGCGGCGGAAGAGACCCAGTACTTC
cdr3_aa: CASSFRAAEETQYF

d_call: .
clone_size: once
j_call: TRBJ1-1
v_call: TRBV12-3/TRBV12-4
cdr3_nt: TGTGCCAGCAGTACCCGTCCCGCTGAAGCTTTCTTT
cdr3_aa: CASSTRPAEAFF

d_call: .
clone_size: .
j_call: TRBJ2-7
v_call: TRBV21-1
cdr3_nt: TGTGCCAGCACCACATGGCGGGCCTCCACCTACGAGCAGTACTTC
cdr3_aa: CASTTWRASTYEQYF

d_call: .
clone_size: .
j_call: TRBJ2-1
v_call: TRBV5-1
cdr3_nt: TGCGCCAGCAGCTCTGTGGGCAAAGACAATGAGCAGTTCTTC
cdr3_aa: CASSSVGKDNEQFF

d_call: .
clone_size: .
j_call: TRBJ2-1
v_call: TRBV27
cdr3_nt: TGTGCCAGCAGTTTTCGGGGGCCTTTGGATGAGCAGTTCTTC
cdr3_aa: CASSFRGPLDEQFF

d_call: TRBD1
clone_size: .
j_call: TRBJ2-5
v_call: TRBV10-3
cdr3_nt: TGTGCCATCAGCATGACAGGGGGGAGGGAGACCCAGTACTTC
cdr3_aa: CAISMTGGRETQYF

d_call: .
clone_size: .
j_call: TRBJ2-3
v_call: TRBV5-1
cdr3_nt: TGCGCCAGCAGCTTGCAAGCGCAGCCAGATACGCAGTATTTT
cdr3_aa: CASSLQAQPDTQYF

d_call: .
clone_size: .
j_call: TRBJ2-7
v_call: TRBV7-9
cdr3_nt: TGTGCCAGCAGAAAGACAGGCTCCGGGGACGAGCAGTACTTC
cdr3_aa: CASRKTGSGDEQYF

d_call: .
clone_size: .
j_call: TRBJ2-7
v_call: TRBV9
cdr3_nt: TGTGCCAGCAGCGTAGACTGGCTAGACTACGAGCAGTACTTC
cdr3_aa: CASSVDWLDYEQYF

d_call: TRBD1
clone_size: few
j_call: TRBJ1-2
v_call: TRBV7-2
cdr3_nt: TGTGCCAGCAGCTTCTCACAGGGGGCCTACACCTTC
cdr3_aa: CASSFSQGAYTF

d_call: TRBD1
clone_size: .
j_call: TRBJ1-5
v_call: TRBV20-1
cdr3_nt: TGCAGTGCTAGAGATTGGACAGGCACCAATCAGCCCCAGCATTTT
cdr3_aa: CSARDWTGTNQPQHF

d_call: .
clone_size: .
j_call: TRBJ2-1
v_call: TRBV20-1
cdr3_nt: TGCAGTGCTAGAGATCAGGGGGAGGATCATGGCGAGCAGTTCTTC
cdr3_aa: CSARDQGEDHGEQFF

d_call: .
clone_size: .
j_call: TRBJ1-6
v_call: TRBV6-5
cdr3_nt: TGTGCCAGCAGTGATCGTCGTGGGTCCGATTCACCCCTCCACTTT
cdr3_aa: CASSDRRGSDSPLHF

d_call: TRBD2
clone_size: .
j_call: TRBJ2-7
v_call: TRBV6-2/TRBV6-3
cdr3_nt: TGTGCCAGCAGGGTCAGCGGGAAGTCCTACGAGCAGTACTTC
cdr3_aa: CASRVSGKSYEQYF

d_call: TRBD1
clone_size: few
j_call: TRBJ2-3
v_call: TRBV28
cdr3_nt: TGTGCCAGCAGTTTTATCCGGGGACAGGGGGGTTCGGATACGCAGTATTTT
cdr3_aa: CASSFIRGQGGSDTQYF

d_call: .
clone_size: .
j_call: TRBJ2-7
v_call: TRBV20-1
cdr3_nt: TGCAGTACCGGCGACCTAGGACAGCGCGAGCAGTACTTC
cdr3_aa: CSTGDLGQREQYF

d_call: .
clone_size: few
j_call: TRBJ2-1
v_call: TRBV29-1
cdr3_nt: TGCAGCGTCCGAAGGGGTATGGATGAGCAGTTCTTC
cdr3_aa: CSVRRGMDEQFF

d_call: .
clone_size: .
j_call: TRBJ2-7
v_call: TRBV11-1
cdr3_nt: TGTGCCAGCAGCGTGACGGGGCTATACGAGCAGTACTTC
cdr3_aa: CASSVTGLYEQYF

d_call: .
clone_size: .
j_call: TRBJ2-3
v_call: TRBV20-1
cdr3_nt: TGCAGTGCTAGCGGGGGAGGCGCAGATACGCAGTATTTT
cdr3_aa: CSASGGGADTQYF

d_call: .
clone_size: .
j_call: TRBJ2-6
v_call: TRBV29-1
cdr3_nt: TGCAGCGTAACAGGGACGTCTGGGGCCAACGTCCTGACTTTC
cdr3_aa: CSVTGTSGANVLTF

d_call: .
clone_size: .
j_call: TRBJ2-5
v_call: TRBV18
cdr3_nt: TGTGCCAGCTCAGAAGGACAGTCCCAAGGGCAGTACTTC
cdr3_aa: CASSEGQSQGQYF

d_call: .
clone_size: .
j_call: TRBJ2-1
v_call: TRBV3-1
cdr3_nt: TGTGCCAGCGGCCACAGTCGGAGCTTCTACAATGAGCAGTTCTTC
cdr3_aa: CASGHSRSFYNEQFF

d_call: .
clone_size: .
j_call: TRBJ2-7
v_call: TRBV20-1
cdr3_nt: TGCAGTGCTAGTTCAGTAGAAGGGAACGAGCAGTACTTC
cdr3_aa: CSASSVEGNEQYF

d_call: .
clone_size: .
j_call: TRBJ2-5
v_call: TRBV4-2
cdr3_nt: TGTGCCAGCAGCCAAGTCCGGGACTTTACCAATGAGCAGTACTTC
cdr3_aa: CASSQVRDFTNEQYF

d_call: TRBD2
clone_size: few
j_call: TRBJ2-3
v_call: TRBV29-1
cdr3_nt: TGCAGCGTTACGACTAGCGGAGAGGGTACGCAGTATTTT
cdr3_aa: CSVTTSGEGTQYF

d_call: .
clone_size: .
j_call: TRBJ2-1
v_call: TRBV7-9
cdr3_nt: TGTGCCAGCAGCTTAAGTTATTCCTCGCTTTCGTCGCAGTTCTTC
cdr3_aa: CASSLSYSSLSSQFF

d_call: .
clone_size: .
j_call: TRBJ2-1
v_call: TRBV18
cdr3_nt: TGTGCCAGCTCACCACCGGGGTCCCGTCTAGATTACAATGAGCAGTTCTTC
cdr3_aa: CASSPPGSRLDYNEQFF

d_call: .
clone_size: .
j_call: TRBJ1-6
v_call: TRBV20-1
cdr3_nt: TGCAGTGCTAAGTCGGGGGCCAGCTCCTATAATTCACCCCTCCACTTT
cdr3_aa: CSAKSGASSYNSPLHF

d_call: .
clone_size: .
j_call: TRBJ2-3
v_call: TRBV28
cdr3_nt: TGTGCCAGCAGTTCCAGGGGTGTTGATACGCAGTATTTT
cdr3_aa: CASSSRGVDTQYF

d_call: TRBD2
clone_size: .
j_call: TRBJ2-7
v_call: TRBV7-2
cdr3_nt: TGTGCCAGCAGCACTCGGACTAGCGGGAGGGGAAGCTCCTACGAGCAGTACTTC
cdr3_aa: CASSTRTSGRGSSYEQYF

d_call: TRBD1
clone_size: .
j_call: TRBJ1-2
v_call: TRBV4-2
cdr3_nt: TGTGCCAGCGGCCAAGATCCAGGGGGCTACACCTTT
cdr3_aa: CASGQDPGGYTF

d_call: TRBD1
clone_size: .
j_call: TRBJ1-2
v_call: TRBV11-2
cdr3_nt: TGTGCCAGCAGCCCCAATCAGGGGGGTGGCTATGGCTACACCTTC
cdr3_aa: CASSPNQGGGYGYTF

d_call: .
clone_size: many
j_call: TRBJ2-3
v_call: TRBV7-9
cdr3_nt: TGTGCCAGCAGCTTAAGGGACGATACGCAGTATTTT
cdr3_aa: CASSLRDDTQYF

d_call: .
clone_size: .
j_call: TRBJ2-5
v_call: TRBV30
cdr3_nt: TGTGCCTGGAGTTTAGGAGTCCAAGAGACCCAGTACTTC
cdr3_aa: CAWSLGVQETQYF

d_call: .
clone_size: .
j_call: TRBJ1-2
v_call: TRBV5-1
cdr3_nt: TGCGCCAGCAGCTTGGCCGGACATTCCGGGAGTAACTATGGCTACACCTTC
cdr3_aa: CASSLAGHSGSNYGYTF

d_call: TRBD2
clone_size: .
j_call: TRBJ2-3
v_call: TRBV12-3/TRBV12-4
cdr3_nt: TGTGCCAGCAGGATAGCGGGAGGTGGGGAACGGGGTACGCAGTATTTT
cdr3_aa: CASRIAGGGERGTQYF

d_call: TRBD2
clone_size: .
j_call: TRBJ2-7
v_call: TRBV3-1
cdr3_nt: TGTGCCAGCAGCCCCCGGACTAGCGTCGAGCAGTACTTC
cdr3_aa: CASSPRTSVEQYF

d_call: .
clone_size: few
j_call: TRBJ2-1
v_call: TRBV12-3/TRBV12-4
cdr3_nt: TGTGCCAGCAGTTTTTTCGGTTATGGGGGTGAGCAGTTCTTC
cdr3_aa: CASSFFGYGGEQFF

d_call: .
clone_size: .
j_call: TRBJ2-3
v_call: TRBV7-2
cdr3_nt: TGTGCCAGCAGCTGGGGGCGGGGGGATACGCAGTATTTT
cdr3_aa: CASSWGRGDTQYF

d_call: .
clone_size: .
j_call: TRBJ2-3
v_call: TRBV7-2
cdr3_nt: TGTGCCAGCAGCGCGACACGCCAGGACACAGATACGCAGTATTTT
cdr3_aa: CASSATRQDTDTQYF

d_call: .
clone_size: .
j_call: TRBJ2-5
v_call: TRBV28
cdr3_nt: TGTGCCAGCAGTCCCCGGACCGCGATGGGGGAAGAGACCCAGTACTTC
cdr3_aa: CASSPRTAMGEETQYF

d_call: TRBD1
clone_size: once
j_call: TRBJ2-1
v_call: TRBV27
cdr3_nt: TGTGCCAGCAGTGGGACAGCAATTGGGAATGAGCAGTTCTTC
cdr3_aa: CASSGTAIGNEQFF